The 22 T cell receptor beta chains reported below all come from one sample, sequenced in a study of identical twins. TCRdb redid the calling of the 5' RACE reads with MiXCR, one entry per CDR3 protein. Among 1.5 million to 2 million distinct CDR3 sequences, more than 30% were seen once, and the ten largest hold about 0.3%. Sequenced material: cord blood. These receptors all come from a newborn girl in good health.

V gene TRBV4-1 combines with J gene TRBJ2-1, with TRBD2 identical over 10 bases. Germline lookup yields CDR1 MGHRA and CDR2 YSYEKL. The CDR3 consists of 17 residues. V shed 1 base, J shed 5 bases, and the junction held 8 bases outside the gene matches. CDR3 protein: CASSQVFGTSVHNEQFF. DNA of the CDR3: TGCGCCAGCAGCCAAGTATTCGGGACTAGCGTCCACAATGAGCAGTTCTTC.

This clonotype came up a few times. The chain links TRBV19 to TRBJ2-1, with D possibly being TRBD2 (6 bases). Trimming left V 6 bases short and J 2 bases short, with 14 bases between. The CDR3 is 15 residues long. Germline CDR1 LNHDA, CDR2 SQIVND (reference sequence). The chain's CDR3 is CASSPWEVAYNEQFF. The DNA for the CDR3 is TGTGCCAGTAGCCCCTGGGAGGTAGCCTACAATGAGCAGTTCTTC.

This clonotype came up a few times. The rearrangement uses TRBV29-1 and TRBJ2-3, with TRBD2 matching over 8 bases. CDR3 length: 12 residues. CDR1 is SQVTM, CDR2 ANQGSEA, per germline. Germline trimming cut 5 bases from V and 6 bases from J; bases unmatched to any gene: 4. The CDR3 region is CSVFGGEDTQYF. The CDR3 nucleotides are TGCAGCGTTTTCGGGGGGGAGGATACGCAGTATTTT.

The V and J genes are TRBV7-2 and TRBJ2-7, with D tentatively TRBD1 (5 bases). Deletions cut 4 bases from V and 2 bases from J, with 24 bases between. The germline CDR1 and CDR2 sequences are SGHTA and FQGNSA. The CDR3 length is 18 residues. In nucleotides, the CDR3 is TGTGCCAGCAGCTCCCTCTTACGTAGACAGATGAGGACCTACGAGCAGTACTTC. Residues: CASSSLLRRQMRTYEQYF.

The chain is built from TRBV6-2 or TRBV6-3 and TRBJ2-1; 8 nucleotides align to TRBD2. The CDR3 is made up of 14 amino acids. V gave up 8 bases and J gave up 3 bases; unmatched junction bases: 6. Germline V lookup: CDR1 MNHEY, CDR2 SVGEGT. CDR3 DNA sequence: TGTGCCAGCGTCCGGGCGGGGGGCTACAATGAGCAGTTCTTC. This codes for CASVRAGGYNEQFF.

A few counts support this clonotype. The chain couples TRBV18 to TRBJ2-7, with TRBD1 matching 9 bases. Looked up from germline, CDR1 is KGHSH and CDR2 is LQKENI. The CDR3 is 14 amino acids. The trim removed 3 bases at V and 7 bases at J, leaving 7 bases unmatched. This CDR3 is CASSPDRGIGEQYF. CDR3 in DNA: TGTGCCAGCTCACCTGACAGGGGGATAGGTGAGCAGTACTTC.

The chain uses TRBV7-9 and TRBJ2-5; no clear D. V shed 5 bases and J shed 7 bases, with 11 bases lying between them. The CDR3 contains 12 residues. CDR1 SEHNR and CDR2 FQNEAQ come from the germline V gene (reference sequence). CDR3 coding DNA: TGTGCCAGCAGCCACGAGGTTGGGACCCAGTACTTC. It codes for CASSHEVGTQYF.

The V and J genes are TRBV24-1 and TRBJ2-1, with D tentatively TRBD2 (6 bases). The J call is in doubt because the DNA end fits TRBJ2-7 better. This CDR3 has 16 residues. Germline CDR1 and CDR2: KGHDR and SFDVKD. The CDR3 DNA is TGTGCCACCAGTGATCCGACTAGTGAGCCCTACAATGAGCAGTACTTC. Protein product: CATSDPTSEPYNEQYF.

In its sample, this clonotype was seen a few times. The rearrangement links TRBV29-1 to TRBJ2-7; 11 bases agree with TRBD2. Germline trimming cut 0 bases from V and 7 bases from J; bases unmatched to any gene: 17. This CDR3 spans 18 amino acids. The V gene's germline CDR1 is SQVTM and CDR2 ANQGSEA. CDR3 in DNA: TGCAGCGTTGAAGAGACTAGCGGGAACCCTCTGTCGGATGGGGAGCAGTACTTC. It translates to CSVEETSGNPLSDGEQYF.

The genes are TRBV9 and TRBJ2-3; tentatively, D is TRBD1 (5 bases). The V and J ends lost 5 bases and 1 base respectively, with 17 bases between them. The CDR3 extends over 16 amino acids. Germline-derived CDR1 and CDR2 are SGDLS and YYNGEE. The chain's CDR3 is CASRGLERLGTDTQYF. CDR3 nucleotide sequence: TGTGCCAGCAGGGGGCTCGAGCGTCTCGGCACAGATACGCAGTATTTT.

There are a few counts of this clonotype. This rearrangement joins TRBV11-2 to TRBJ1-1; D is undetermined. The CDR3 consists of 10 residues. Trimming pared 5 bases from V and 7 bases from J, leaving 5 bases between. Germline V lookup: CDR1 SGHAT, CDR2 FQNNGV. This chain's CDR3 is CASSKGEAFF. The CDR3 DNA is TGTGCCAGCAGCAAGGGTGAAGCTTTCTTT.

This clonotype appeared a few times. V and J are TRBV3-1 and TRBJ2-7; 10 bases align to TRBD1. The CDR3 length is 14 residues. Losses at the gene ends were 4 bases for V and 5 bases for J; bases not matched to a gene: 5. Looked up from germline, CDR1 is LGHDT and CDR2 is YNNKEL (reference sequence). Here the CDR3 DNA reads TGTGCCAGCAGCCTTGGGACAGGGGTCCACGAGCAGTACTTC. This sequence encodes CASSLGTGVHEQYF.

The chain joins TRBV29-1 to TRBJ1-1; possibly TRBD1 for D (6 bases). The germline CDR1 and CDR2 sequences are SQVTM and ANQGSEA. V lost 6 bases and J 0 bases, leaving 14 bases between the germline ends. The CDR3 spans 14 residues. The CDR3 loop is CSVGGGQMNTEAFF. Written as DNA, the CDR3 is TGCAGCGTCGGCGGCGGACAGATGAACACTGAAGCTTTCTTT.

Remarks on this clonotype: Given a much more abundant clone one base away, this may be a read error. The CDR3 region is CSVETSGRGLAYEQFF. The CDR3 nucleotides read TGCAGCGTTGAGACTAGCGGGAGGGGACTAGCCTACGAGCAGTTCTTC. V is TRBV29-1 and J is TRBJ2-1, with 14 bases fitting TRBD2. The CDR3 is 16 amino acids. Germline V gene lookup returns CDR1 SQVTM and CDR2 ANQGSEA. The V and J ends lost 3 bases and 10 bases, in that order; junction bases with no gene match: 11.

This clonotype showed up just a few times. The CDR3 loop is CSVTPPGLLRGEQFF. CDR3 DNA sequence: TGCAGTGTGACCCCGCCGGGACTCCTAAGGGGTGAGCAGTTCTTC. V gene TRBV20-1 combines with J gene TRBJ2-1, with a tentative D call TRBD2 (6 bases). The V gene lost 7 bases and the J gene lost 9 bases, with 25 bases spanning the gap. Germline V CDR1 and CDR2: DFQATT, SNEGSKA (reference sequence). This CDR3 has 15 amino acids.

The CDR3 here is CASRFLLAGGNEQFF. As DNA, the CDR3 is TGCGCCAGCAGGTTCCTACTAGCGGGGGGGAATGAGCAGTTCTTC. The chain uses TRBV5-1 and TRBJ2-1; 13 nucleotides agree with TRBD2. Trimming took 5 bases from V and 7 from J; bases not matched to a gene: 6. The CDR3 extends over 15 amino acids. Germline V gives CDR1 SGHRS, CDR2 YFSETQ.

This clonotype was detected a few times. The chain combines TRBV12-3 or TRBV12-4 with TRBJ2-1; D not certain. Trimming shortened V by 5 bases and J by 0 bases, and 17 bases separated the two germline ends. The CDR3 runs to 17 residues. CDR3 sequence reads: CASSPLSRSSSYNEQFF. In nucleotides, the CDR3 is TGTGCCAGCAGTCCCCTTTCTCGCTCTAGCTCCTACAATGAGCAGTTCTTC.

The chain is built from TRBV28 and TRBJ2-3; 7 bases agree with TRBD2. The CDR3 totals 16 residues. V shed 5 bases, J shed 0 bases, and the junction held 8 bases outside the gene matches. CDR1 is MDHEN and CDR2 is SYDVKM in the germline V gene. The CDR3 protein is CASSALATRSTDTQYF. CDR3 DNA sequence: TGTGCCAGCAGTGCACTAGCGACTCGAAGCACAGATACGCAGTATTTT.

To note about this clonotype: A read error may produce the germline difference seen at one junction end. The rearrangement uses TRBV12-3 or TRBV12-4 and TRBJ2-1, with TRBD2 as a possible D gene (6 bases). The CDR3 runs 12 residues. CDR3 bases: TGTGCCATCAGTCCGGGACTCAATGAGCAGTTCTTC. Protein sequence: CAISPGLNEQFF.

J is TRBJ1-1 and V is TRBV10-3; TRBD1 agrees at 8 bases. Germline CDR1 and CDR2: ENHRY and SYGVKD. J lost 4 bases, V lost 4 bases, and 8 bases had no gene match. This CDR3 region has 15 residues. The DNA for the CDR3 is TGTGCCATCAGTGCCCGGGGACAGGAGGCCACTGAAGCTTTCTTT. As protein: CAISARGQEATEAFF.

The sample holds many counts of this clonotype. The chain combines TRBV25-1 with TRBJ2-7; TRBD2 agrees at 9 bases. In germline, CDR1 is MGHDK, CDR2 SYGVNS. J gave up 6 bases and V 4 bases, and 10 bases lay outside the gene matches. CDR3 length equals 15 residues. CDR3 coding DNA: TGTGCCAGCAGTGCTTTAGTAGCGGGAGCCCTCGAGCAGTACTTC. Residues: CASSALVAGALEQYF.

In the case of this clonotype: Compared with germline, one end of the junction differs, possibly owing to a read error. This chain uses TRBV3-1 with TRBJ2-1; TRBD1 or TRBD2 may be the D gene (5 bases each). This CDR3 comprises 15 residues. Germline V lookup: CDR1 LGHDT, CDR2 YNNKEL (reference sequence). The CDR3, as DNA: TGTGCCGGCAGCCACACCGGGACCTCCTACAATGAGCAGTTCTTC. Amino acid sequence: CAGSHTGTSYNEQFF.